The clone carrying this T cell receptor beta chain has just a few counts. This sample is drawn from a study of T-cell memory formation after mild COVID-19. CDR1 is ENHRY and CDR2 is SYGVKD in the germline V gene. V was pared by 3 bases and J by 3 bases, with 13 bases between. CDR3 length: 15 residues. One entry per CDR3 protein, called by TCRdb with MiXCR from the 5' RACE reads. This table holds some 210,000 distinct CDR3 sequences, 18% found once. The sample comprised PBMCs or a T cell subset sorted from them (not recorded which). This sequence originates from an adult woman who had mild COVID-19 (a few samples of this study predate the infection). Cell type and time point are not known. The genes are TRBV10-3 and TRBJ2-3; the D gene is possibly TRBD1 (6 bases). DNA of the CDR3: TGTGCCATCAGTGATTTCCCAGGGACAACAGATACGCAGTATTTT. Residues: CAISDFPGTTDTQYF.